Given below is one TCR beta chain in context. In germline, CDR1 is MGHRA, CDR2 YSYEKL. Trimming took 1 base from V and 0 from J, leaving 10 bases between them. This CDR3 has 15 amino acids. The protocol was immunoSEQ multiplex PCR, while the TCRdb copy is restricted to in-frame clones and leaves out a portion. The data contain approximately 65,000 clones, 85% to 90% of them seen just once; the ten biggest clones take up less than 3.5%. These data belong to a study of PD-L1 blockade in urothelial cancer. Study at large: About 90% of the 29 patients were men with bladder-origin urothelial cancer. Blood was evaluated 3 weeks (second dose) and 6 weeks after therapy began.

There were between 1 and 8 samples from each patient, taken pretreatment and on-treatment. The specimen was PBMCs, collected around atezolizumab (anti-PD-L1) treatment. This chain joins TRBV4-1 and TRBJ2-7; no definite D call. The clonotype was recovered from a man in his sixties with urothelial cancer. The CDR3 DNA sequence: TGCGCCAGCAGCCAAGCCCTGTCGGGCTCCTACGAGCAGTACTTC. This translates into CASSQALSGSYEQYF.